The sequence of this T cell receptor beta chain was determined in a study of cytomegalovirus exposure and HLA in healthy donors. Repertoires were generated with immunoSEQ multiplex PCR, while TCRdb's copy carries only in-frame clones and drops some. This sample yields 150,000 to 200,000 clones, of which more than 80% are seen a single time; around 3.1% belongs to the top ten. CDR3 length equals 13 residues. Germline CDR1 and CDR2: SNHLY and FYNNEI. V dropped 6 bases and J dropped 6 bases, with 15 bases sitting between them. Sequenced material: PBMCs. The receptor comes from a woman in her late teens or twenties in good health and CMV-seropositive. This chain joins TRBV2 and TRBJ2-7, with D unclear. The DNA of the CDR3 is TGTGCCAGCAGCGAGGAAGGTCTGTCCGAGCAGTACTTC. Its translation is CASSEEGLSEQYF.